This passage covers 29 T cell receptor beta chains from one sample sequenced in a study of monozygotic twins with inflammatory bowel disease. Using the 5' RACE reads, TCRdb records one entry per CDR3 protein without DNA. This sample's table reports some 160,000 distinct CDR3 sequences. Sequencing input: blood. These receptors originate from a human donor with ulcerative colitis or Crohn's disease, or a healthy co-twin of an affected twin (not recorded which).

The rearrangement joins TRBV7-2 to TRBJ2-6; TCRdb names TRBD1, which stays unverified in the absence of DNA. The CDR3 length is 15 residues. Germline CDR1 reads SGHTA; CDR2 reads FQGNSA. The CDR3 is CASRSGTAGANVLTF. The full variable domain, with the rest looked up from reference TRBV7-2 and TRBJ2-6, is GAGVSQSPSNKVTEKGKDVELRCDPISGHTALYWYRQSLGQGLEFLIYFQGNSAPDKSGLPSDRFSAERTGGSVSTLTIQRTQQEDSAVYLCASRSGTAGANVLTFGAGSRLTVL.

This rearrangement joins TRBV5-1 to TRBJ1-1. Germline V gives CDR1 SGHRS, CDR2 YFSETQ. The CDR3 is 15 residues long. The CDR3 loop reads CASSSDSLMNTEAFF.

This chain connects TRBV9 to TRBJ1-6; TCRdb's assignment of TRBD1 cannot be checked, as there is no DNA. Germline assignment: CDR1 SGDLS and CDR2 YYNGEE. This CDR3 spans 15 amino acids. The CDR3 is CASSVEGQAYSPLHF.

The chain has TRBV4-1 and TRBJ2-7; as DNA is missing, the TRBD1 call by TCRdb cannot be tested. The CDR3 is made up of 13 amino acids. Germline V gene sequence: CDR1 MGHRA, CDR2 YSYEKL. This chain's CDR3 is CASSQALGDEQYF.

The chain uses TRBV5-1 and TRBJ2-7. The CDR3 spans 14 residues. Germline V CDR1 and CDR2: SGHRS, YFSETQ. This chain's CDR3 is CASSLAQGAYEQYF.

The genes are TRBV7-2 and TRBJ2-7; TCRdb outputs TRBD2, but without DNA this stays unchecked. Germline lookup yields CDR1 SGHTA and CDR2 FQGNSA. The CDR3 sequence is 15 residues long. The CDR3 region is CASSLGISGTYEQYF.

The chain is built from TRBV11-2 and TRBJ2-7; TCRdb names TRBD1, which stays unverified in the absence of DNA. Germline V gene lookup returns CDR1 SGHAT and CDR2 FQNNGV. The CDR3 is 18 residues long. The CDR3: CASSLRRRTVPVPYEQYF.

The chain carries TRBV19 and TRBJ2-7. CDR3 length equals 14 residues. CDR1 is LNHDA and CDR2 is SQIVND in the germline V gene (reference sequence). This CDR3 reads CASSIVNIDYEQYF. The variable domain in full, completed from reference TRBV19 and TRBJ2-7, reads DGGITQSPKYLFRKEGQNVTLSCEQNLNHDAMYWYRQDPGQGLRLIYYSQIVNDFQKGDIAEGYSVSREKKESFPLTVTSAQKNPTAFYLCASSIVNIDYEQYFGPGTRLTVT.

This chain links TRBV20-1 with TRBJ2-7; the TCRdb call, TRBD1, lacks DNA for checking. From germline, CDR1 is DFQATT and CDR2 SNEGSKA (reference sequence). The CDR3 covers 14 residues. The CDR3 protein is CSALRTGGIYEQYF.

The chain combines TRBV6-1 with TRBJ1-5; checking the TCRdb D call of TRBD1 is not possible without DNA. This CDR3 spans 17 amino acids. Germline V gene lookup returns CDR1 MNHNS and CDR2 SASEGT. The CDR3 is CASSEWGTGAKGQPQHF.

The rearrangement uses TRBV4-2 and TRBJ2-1; the TCRdb D gene call, TRBD1, has no DNA to confirm it. Germline loops: CDR1 LGHNA, CDR2 YNFKEQ. CDR3 length equals 20 residues. The CDR3 is CASRNSKGLPGQGGSSEQFF.

CDR3 region: CATSSPKPQETQYF. This rearrangement joins TRBV15 to TRBJ2-5. CDR1 and CDR2 (germline): LNHNV, YYDKDF (reference sequence). The CDR3 length is 14 residues.

V gene TRBV20-1 combines with J gene TRBJ1-2; TCRdb gives TRBD1 as the D gene, but with no DNA this cannot be confirmed. The CDR3 contains 14 residues. CDR1 and CDR2 from the germline V gene are DFQATT and SNEGSKA (reference sequence). CDR3: CSALDRGGSYGYTF.

The chain combines TRBV29-1 with TRBJ2-3; checking the TCRdb D call of TRBD2 is not possible without DNA. This CDR3 contains 15 residues. Germline-derived CDR1 and CDR2 are SQVTM and ANQGSEA. CDR3 sequence reads: CSVPRPTSLAETQYF.

This chain joins TRBV24-1 and TRBJ2-3; TCRdb calls TRBD2, which cannot be checked without DNA. CDR3 length equals 15 residues. The germline V gene encodes CDR1 KGHDR and CDR2 SFDVKD. The CDR3 protein is CATSEESGTADTQYF.

This sequence joins TRBV7-9 and TRBJ2-7; TCRdb selects TRBD2, and the lack of DNA leaves this call unchecked. The CDR3 has 13 residues. Germline CDR1 SEHNR, CDR2 FQNEAQ (reference sequence). The CDR3 spells CASSLGRMDFVYF.

The V gene is TRBV5-1, the J gene TRBJ1-1. Germline CDR1 SGHRS, CDR2 YFSETQ. The CDR3 extends over 12 amino acids. CDR3: CASSLTDTEAFF.

The rearrangement uses TRBV29-1 and TRBJ2-3; TCRdb names TRBD2, which stays unverified in the absence of DNA. CDR1 and CDR2 (germline): SQVTM, ANQGSEA. This CDR3 has 13 residues. The CDR3 reads CSVGLAGADTQYF.

J is TRBJ2-3 and V is TRBV18; the D call from TCRdb, TRBD1, cannot be confirmed without DNA. The CDR3 is made up of 17 amino acids. Germline-derived CDR1 and CDR2 are KGHSH and LQKENI. The CDR3 protein is CASSPPRTGVGTDTQYF.

The V gene is TRBV3-1, the J gene TRBJ1-1; without DNA, the TCRdb call of TRBD1 cannot be checked. Per germline, CDR1 LGHDT and CDR2 YNNKEL (reference sequence). CDR3 size: 15 residues. CDR3 loop: CASSQGYGGNTEAFF.

The V and J genes are TRBV25-1 and TRBJ2-7; TCRdb returns TRBD1, unconfirmable since there is no DNA. Germline assignment: CDR1 MGHDK and CDR2 SYGVNS. The CDR3 sequence is 13 residues long. The CDR3 sequence is CASRKQGNYEQYF.

The V and J genes are TRBV7-2 and TRBJ2-3; TCRdb proposes TRBD2, but this gene call is untestable without DNA. CDR1 and CDR2 (germline): SGHTA, FQGNSA. This CDR3 is built from 16 residues. The CDR3 sequence: CASSYTSGRAGDTQYF. The variable domain in full, with the rest retrieved from reference TRBV7-2 and TRBJ2-3, is GAGVSQSPSNKVTEKGKDVELRCDPISGHTALYWYRQSLGQGLEFLIYFQGNSAPDKSGLPSDRFSAERTGGSVSTLTIQRTQQEDSAVYLCASSYTSGRAGDTQYFGPGTRLTVL.

The gene calls are TRBV12-3 or TRBV12-4 and TRBJ1-6; the TCRdb call, TRBD1, lacks DNA for checking. This CDR3 region has 13 residues. The CDR3 spells CASSLGGDSPLHF.

The rearrangement joins TRBV10-3 to TRBJ2-7; the D call of TRBD1 rests on TCRdb alone, since no DNA is present to check it. Germline-derived CDR1 and CDR2 are ENHRY and SYGVKD. The CDR3 has 15 residues. The CDR3 region is CAISESSGEPNEQYF.

The CDR3 protein is CASSLVGSGEQYF. The rearrangement joins TRBV27 to TRBJ2-7; no DNA is available, so the TRBD2 call from TCRdb remains unchecked. The CDR3 consists of 13 residues. In germline, CDR1 is MNHEY, CDR2 SMNVEV (reference sequence).

The chain recombines TRBV29-1 with TRBJ1-1; checking the TCRdb D call of TRBD1 is not possible without DNA. This CDR3 has 12 residues. CDR1 and CDR2 from the germline V gene are SQVTM and ANQGSEA. The CDR3 sequence is CSAEGVGAEAFF. The full variable domain, in which reference TRBV29-1 and TRBJ1-1 provide the parts outside the CDR3, is SAVISQKPSRDICQRGTSLTIQCQVDSQVTMMFWYRQQPGQSLTLIATANQGSEATYESGFVIDKFPISRPNLTFSTLTVSNMSPEDSSIYLCSAEGVGAEAFFGQGTRLTVV.

The chain uses TRBV5-1 and TRBJ2-7; the TRBD1 assignment by TCRdb is unverifiable without DNA. This CDR3 spans 12 amino acids. Germline CDR1 reads SGHRS; CDR2 reads YFSETQ. CDR3 in amino acids: CASRGDDYEQYF. Filled out from reference TRBV5-1 and TRBJ2-7, the complete variable domain reads KAGVTQTPRYLIKTRGQQVTLSCSPISGHRSVSWYQQTPGQGLQFLFEYFSETQRNKGNFPGRFSGRQFSNSRSEMNVSTLELGDSALYLCASRGDDYEQYFGPGTRLTVT.

The V call is TRBV6-5, the J call TRBJ2-2; TCRdb names TRBD1, which stays unverified in the absence of DNA. CDR1 MNHEY and CDR2 SVGAGI come from the germline V gene. This CDR3 comprises 14 residues. CDR3 residues: CASSYSTGIGELFF.

The rearrangement uses TRBV15 and TRBJ2-2; the TCRdb D gene call, TRBD1, has no DNA to confirm it. This CDR3 is built from 13 residues. Germline values: CDR1 LNHNV, CDR2 YYDKDF (reference sequence). The CDR3 here is CATSRDPRGELFF.